The 13 T cell receptor beta chains below come from one sample, sequenced in a study of early T cells in non-severe SARS-CoV-2 infection. TCRdb reanalysed the 5' RACE reads using MiXCR and keeps one entry per CDR3 protein. The sample records 40,000 to 55,000 distinct CDR3 sequences, roughly 13% being singletons. The specimen sequenced was whole blood. The receptors derive from an adult who was a healthcare worker with PCR-confirmed SARS-CoV-2 infection or an uninfected control (not recorded which).

This clonotype was detected many times. The rearrangement uses TRBV5-1 and TRBJ2-1; D might be TRBD2 (5 bases). The CDR3 is 15 amino acids. Germline CDR1 SGHRS, CDR2 YFSETQ. Trimming cost V 0 bases and J 3 bases, with 10 bases left between them. This chain's CDR3 is CASSLGGSHYNEQFF. The CDR3 nucleotides read TGCGCCAGCAGCTTGGGCGGGTCCCACTACAATGAGCAGTTCTTC.

This clonotype appeared a few times. The J gene is TRBJ1-4, the V gene TRBV18; 8 bases line up with TRBD1. The CDR3 extends over 14 amino acids. The V segment lost 5 bases and the J segment 8 bases; nucleotides outside the gene matches: 7. Per the germline V gene, CDR1 is KGHSH and CDR2 is LQKENI. This CDR3 reads CASSNRQGAEKLFF. DNA for the CDR3: TGTGCCAGCTCAAATAGGCAGGGGGCAGAAAAACTGTTTTTT. The full variable domain, with the rest looked up from reference TRBV18 and TRBJ1-4, is NAGVMQNPRHLVRRRGQEARLRCSPMKGHSHVYWYRQLPEEGLKFMVYLQKENIIDESGMPKERFSAEFPKEGPSILRIQQVVRGDSAAYFCASSNRQGAEKLFFGSGTQLSVL.

This chain's CDR3 is CASSPSPAQETQYF. As DNA, the CDR3 is TGTGCCAGCAGCCCCTCCCCAGCTCAAGAGACCCAGTACTTC. The rearrangement uses TRBV9 and TRBJ2-5; D uncertain. The germline V gene encodes CDR1 SGDLS and CDR2 YYNGEE. CDR3 length: 14 residues. V lost 4 bases to trimming and J lost 2 bases, with 12 bases between them.

This clonotype was counted at least ten times. The gene calls are TRBV12-3 or TRBV12-4 and TRBJ2-5, with D tentatively TRBD1 (5 bases). The CDR3 length is 14 residues. The V gene lost 3 bases and the J gene lost 2 bases, with 10 bases spanning the gap. The CDR3 sequence is CASSFRQRQETQYF. The CDR3 DNA follows: TGTGCCAGCAGTTTCCGACAGAGACAAGAGACCCAGTACTTC.

This clonotype was picked up many times. This sequence joins TRBV2 and TRBJ1-1, with D unclear. This CDR3 region has 12 residues. Trimming pared 6 bases from V and 7 bases from J, leaving 12 bases between. Germline V gives CDR1 SNHLY, CDR2 FYNNEI. DNA of the CDR3: TGTGCCAGCAGGGCACCCGAAGGTGAAGCTTTCTTT. Its protein product is CASRAPEGEAFF. Looking up the rest from reference TRBV2 and TRBJ1-1 gives the full variable domain: EPEVTQTPSHQVTQMGQEVILRCVPISNHLYFYWYRQILGQKVEFLVSFYNNEISEKSEIFDDQFSVERPDGSNFTLKIRSTKLEDSAMYFCASRAPEGEAFFGQGTRLTVV.

This chain uses TRBV20-1 with TRBJ2-7; D is perhaps TRBD2 (5 bases). The CDR3 loop spans 13 amino acids. V shed 4 bases and J shed 4 bases, with 14 bases lying between them. CDR1 is DFQATT, CDR2 SNEGSKA, per germline (reference sequence). The DNA for the CDR3 is TGCAGTGCTATCGGGGAGACACGGTACGAGCAGTACTTC. It specifies CSAIGETRYEQYF.

Many counts were recorded for this clonotype. The chain employs TRBV20-1 and TRBJ2-7; D is unresolved. Deletions cut 4 bases from V and 7 bases from J, with 11 bases between. In germline, CDR1 is DFQATT, CDR2 SNEGSKA (reference sequence). CDR3 length: 11 amino acids. In DNA form, the CDR3 reads TGCAGTGCTAATAACGCGGAGGAGCAGTACTTC. It yields the protein CSANNAEEQYF.

This clonotype was seen many times. This chain connects TRBV7-6 to TRBJ2-1, with unresolved D. From germline, CDR1 is SGHVS and CDR2 FNYEAQ. This CDR3 region has 13 residues. V lost 1 base and J 1 base, leaving 2 bases between the germline ends. Here the CDR3 reads CASSLGSYNEQFF. The CDR3 DNA follows: TGTGCCAGCAGCTTAGGGTCCTACAATGAGCAGTTCTTC.

The table lists this clonotype with many counts. The rearrangement joins TRBV2 to TRBJ1-1; tentatively, D is TRBD1 (6 bases). Per the germline V gene, CDR1 is SNHLY and CDR2 is FYNNEI. The CDR3 contains 15 residues. Trimming took 3 bases from V and 1 from J, leaving 12 bases between them. CDR3 sequence: CASSDGGRANTEAFF. CDR3 DNA: TGTGCCAGCAGTGATGGGGGCAGGGCGAACACTGAAGCTTTCTTT.

The chain carries TRBV3-1 and TRBJ1-1; no clear D gene. Looked up from germline, CDR1 is LGHDT and CDR2 is YNNKEL (reference sequence). Trimming pared 3 bases from V and 6 bases from J, leaving 11 bases between. The CDR3 contains 13 residues. The CDR3 sequence is CASSQAGRAEAFF. CDR3 nucleotide sequence: TGTGCCAGCAGCCAGGCCGGTCGCGCTGAAGCTTTCTTT. The full variable domain, completed using reference TRBV3-1 and TRBJ1-1, is DTAVSQTPKYLVTQMGNDKSIKCEQNLGHDTMYWYKQDSKKFLKIMFSYNNKELIINETVPNRFSPKSPDKAHLNLHINSLELGDSAVYFCASSQAGRAEAFFGQGTRLTVV.

This clonotype was counted ten times or more. V gene TRBV27 combines with J gene TRBJ2-6, with D perhaps matching TRBD2 (6 bases). Deletions cut 5 bases from V and 0 bases from J, with 8 bases between. The CDR3 is 15 amino acids. Germline values: CDR1 MNHEY, CDR2 SMNVEV (reference sequence). The CDR3 reads CASSPRGSGANVLTF. In DNA form, the CDR3 reads TGTGCCAGCAGTCCGCGGGGCTCTGGGGCCAACGTCCTGACTTTC.

The sample holds many counts of this clonotype. The CDR3: CSARQGAANSPLHF. CDR3 nucleotides: TGCAGTGCTCGACAGGGGGCGGCTAATTCACCCCTCCACTTT. This sequence joins TRBV20-1 and TRBJ1-6; the match to TRBD1 covers 10 bases. V lost 5 bases, J lost 6 bases, and 4 bases stayed unmatched. This CDR3 is built from 14 residues. Germline V gene sequence: CDR1 DFQATT, CDR2 SNEGSKA (reference sequence).

V and J are TRBV5-1 and TRBJ2-1; TRBD2 is a possible D gene (6 bases). There are 15 residues in the CDR3. Germline values: CDR1 SGHRS, CDR2 YFSETQ. Trimming stripped 0 bases from V and 6 bases from J, with 13 bases between. CDR3 sequence: CASSLAPGVGNEQFF. The DNA for the CDR3 is TGCGCCAGCAGCTTGGCCCCGGGAGTCGGCAATGAGCAGTTCTTC.